This T cell receptor (beta chain) was obtained from a study of cytomegalovirus exposure and HLA in healthy donors. Amplification used 60 Vbeta primers and 13 Jbeta primers. The table came from immunoSEQ multiplex PCR; TCRdb's copy has only in-frame clones and leaves some out. The sample has 100,000 to 120,000 clones, over 60% seen once. This clone was recorded only once. An end of the junction differs from the germline gene, which may be a read error. Input material: PBMCs. This sequence was found in a woman aged 55-69 years in good health and CMV-seropositive.

CDR3 amino acids: CSSSLASRPWAFF. The DNA for the CDR3 is TGTTCCAGCAGCTTAGCCTCTAGACCGTGGGCTTTCTTT. The J gene is TRBJ1-1, the V gene TRBV7-9; D unresolved. Germline V gene lookup returns CDR1 SEHNR and CDR2 FQNEAQ (reference sequence). CDR3 size: 13 residues.